The 18 T cell receptor beta chains below all came from one sample that was sequenced in a study of OX40 agonist ivuxolimab in advanced cancers. Generated by immunoSEQ multiplex PCR, the TCRdb table keeps only in-frame clones and is missing some. The sample holds some 24,000 clones, roughly three quarters seen once. The starting material was CD4+ or CD8+ T cells sorted from blood, obtained in a trial of the OX40 agonist ivuxolimab. Receptors originate from an adult with an advanced solid tumor such as melanoma, head and neck, liver or kidney cancer.

Only one count was recorded for this clone. V gene TRBV7-2 combines with J gene TRBJ1-1, with 8 bases that match TRBD1. With 4 bases clipped from V and 5 bases from J, the junction kept 0 bases outside the gene matches. Germline CDR1 is SGHTA and CDR2 is FQGNSA. The CDR3 covers 12 residues. In DNA form, the CDR3 reads TGTGCCAGCAGCTGGACAGGGACTGAAGCTTTCTTT. Protein product: CASSWTGTEAFF. The full variable domain, with the rest looked up from reference TRBV7-2 and TRBJ1-1, is GAGVSQSPSNKVTEKGKDVELRCDPISGHTALYWYRQSLGQGLEFLIYFQGNSAPDKSGLPSDRFSAERTGGSVSTLTIQRTQQEDSAVYLCASSWTGTEAFFGQGTRLTVV.

The chain recombines TRBV28 with TRBJ2-1, with 11 bases that match TRBD1. Germline-derived CDR1 and CDR2 are MDHEN and SYDVKM. Losses at the gene ends were 6 bases for V and 5 bases for J; bases not matched to a gene: 9. This CDR3 has 16 residues. The CDR3 here is CASRTGTGGVHNEQFF. The CDR3 coding sequence is TGTGCCAGCAGAACCGGGACAGGGGGGGTACACAATGAGCAGTTCTTC.

This clone was seen only a few times. The chain employs TRBV5-4 and TRBJ2-4; D call uncertain. Trimming pared 4 bases from V and 3 bases from J, leaving 14 bases between. The CDR3 sequence is 15 residues long. In germline, CDR1 is SGHNT, CDR2 YYREEE (reference sequence). The CDR3 here is CASSGQASNKNIQYF. Written as DNA, the CDR3 is TGTGCCAGCAGCGGGCAAGCGAGTAACAAAAACATTCAGTACTTC.

This clone came up once. The rearrangement uses TRBV5-4 and TRBJ2-6, with D perhaps assigned TRBD1 or TRBD2 (5 bases each). The CDR3 is 18 residues long. V gave up 3 bases and J gave up 4 bases, with 20 bases separating them. Germline CDR1 and CDR2: SGHNT and YYREEE (reference sequence). CDR3 amino acids: CASSSPGTVKAGANVLTF. CDR3 nucleotides: TGTGCCAGCAGCTCACCCGGGACGGTCAAAGCAGGGGCCAACGTCCTGACTTTC.

V gene TRBV30 combines with J gene TRBJ1-6; the D is unclear. The ends were cut back, 3 bases at V and 4 bases at J, with 7 bases in the middle. This CDR3 has 13 residues. Germline CDR1 GTSNPN, CDR2 SVGIG (reference sequence). CDR3 DNA: TGTGCCTGGAGCAGGCCGTATAATTCACCCCTCCACTTT. Translation: CAWSRPYNSPLHF.

V gene TRBV9 combines with J gene TRBJ2-7, with 7 bases identical to TRBD1. After removal of 3 bases from V and 1 base from J, the junction contained 1 base not matched to a gene. The CDR3 extends over 13 amino acids. Germline V gives CDR1 SGDLS, CDR2 YYNGEE. The CDR3 sequence: CASSGQGSYEQYF. The CDR3 DNA follows: TGTGCCAGCAGCGGACAGGGTTCCTACGAGCAGTACTTC.

This chain links TRBV28 with TRBJ1-1; no definite D call. The CDR3 consists of 14 residues. The germline V gene has CDR1 MDHEN and CDR2 SYDVKM. The ends were cut back, 4 bases at V and 10 bases at J, with 19 bases in the middle. CDR3 in DNA: TGTGCCAGCAGTTCCCCTGGCACTTTCCACAGAGCTTTCTTT. It encodes CASSSPGTFHRAFF. The whole variable domain, remainder taken from reference TRBV28 and TRBJ1-1, is DVKVTQSSRYLVKRTGEKVFLECVQDMDHENMFWYRQDPGLGLRLIYFSYDVKMKEKGDIPEGYSVSREKKERFSLILESASTNQTSMYLCASSSPGTFHRAFFGQGTRLTVV.

The chain uses TRBV7-2 and TRBJ2-7; the D call may be TRBD1 or TRBD2 (5 bases each). The CDR3 contains 13 residues. Germline assignment: CDR1 SGHTA and CDR2 FQGNSA. Deletions cut 2 bases from V and 5 bases from J, with 10 bases between. Written as DNA, the CDR3 is TGTGCCAGCAGCTTATCTAGGGACGACGAGCAGTACTTC. Protein sequence: CASSLSRDDEQYF. The full variable domain, rest sourced from reference TRBV7-2 and TRBJ2-7, is GAGVSQSPSNKVTEKGKDVELRCDPISGHTALYWYRQSLGQGLEFLIYFQGNSAPDKSGLPSDRFSAERTGGSVSTLTIQRTQQEDSAVYLCASSLSRDDEQYFGPGTRLTVT.

The CDR3 region has the DNA TGTGCCATCAGTGACAAGGCCGAAAAACTGTTTTTT. Its protein is CAISDKAEKLFF. This chain links TRBV10-3 with TRBJ1-4; D remains ambiguous. V was trimmed by 3 bases and J by 8 bases, leaving 7 bases between them. Germline CDR1 and CDR2: ENHRY and SYGVKD. This CDR3 has 12 amino acids.

The CDR3 coding sequence is TGTGCCTGGAGTTTGCTCCAGGGGACTGAAGCTTTCTTT. This encodes CAWSLLQGTEAFF. V is TRBV30 and J is TRBJ1-1, with D perhaps matching TRBD1 (6 bases). Trimming cost V 2 bases and J 5 bases, with 12 bases left between them. The CDR3 loop spans 13 amino acids. The V gene's germline CDR1 is GTSNPN and CDR2 SVGIG (reference sequence).

The V gene is TRBV25-1, the J gene TRBJ1-4; D not resolved. The V end lost 7 bases, the J end lost 0 bases, and 18 bases lay between the germline ends. Germline CDR1 reads MGHDK; CDR2 reads SYGVNS. The CDR3 extends over 17 amino acids. The CDR3 reads CASINSGLGSTNEKLFF. The CDR3 DNA sequence: TGTGCCAGCATAAACAGCGGTTTAGGATCAACTAATGAAAAACTGTTTTTT.

This clone is medium-sized (0.01 to 0.1%) by share. The genes are TRBV5-4 and TRBJ1-5, with D tentatively TRBD1 (6 bases). V lost 2 bases to trimming and J lost 4 bases, with 7 bases between them. Germline CDR1 reads SGHNT; CDR2 reads YYREEE (reference sequence). CDR3 length: 13 residues. Written as DNA, the CDR3 is TGTGCCAGCAGCTTTCAGGGGAATCAGCCCCAGCATTTT. Translating it yields CASSFQGNQPQHF.

The V gene is TRBV18, the J gene TRBJ2-7; D might be TRBD1 (6 bases). Per germline, CDR1 KGHSH and CDR2 LQKENI. This CDR3 is built from 14 residues. V shed 3 bases and J shed 5 bases, with 14 bases lying between them. In nucleotides, the CDR3 is TGTGCCAGCTCACCGGGGGCGCAGGCGAACGAGCAGTACTTC. This translates into CASSPGAQANEQYF.

The rearrangement links TRBV5-1 to TRBJ2-7; D may be TRBD1 (5 bases). Germline CDR1 reads SGHRS; CDR2 reads YFSETQ. CDR3 length: 13 residues. Trimming pared 2 bases from V and 6 bases from J, leaving 12 bases between. CDR3 coding DNA: TGCGCCAGCAGCTTAAATATACAGGCCGAGCAGTACTTC. Protein sequence: CASSLNIQAEQYF.

The chain employs TRBV2 and TRBJ2-2; D ambiguous. Germline CDR1 and CDR2: SNHLY and FYNNEI. The germline V and J ends were trimmed by 7 bases and 6 bases, with 12 bases remaining between them. The CDR3 sequence is 13 residues long. CDR3 DNA: TGTGCCAGCAATCAGCAAGAAGCCGGGGAGCTGTTTTTT. It specifies CASNQQEAGELFF.

Only a few counts were recorded for this clone. The CDR3 DNA sequence: TGTGCCAGCAGTGAAGGACTGGAGCCCTACAATGAGCAGTTCTTC. This encodes CASSEGLEPYNEQFF. The V and J genes are TRBV6-1 and TRBJ2-1; no definite D call. V shed 1 base and J shed 2 bases, with 9 bases lying between them. There are 15 residues in the CDR3. Germline V gene sequence: CDR1 MNHNS, CDR2 SASEGT.

Written as DNA, the CDR3 is TGTGCCAGCAGTTTCCGGGGGGGGGAGGTTGAGCAGTTCTTC. It specifies CASSFRGGEVEQFF. The chain has TRBV6-6 and TRBJ2-1, with 8 bases identical to TRBD2. This CDR3 is 14 amino acids long. CDR1 and CDR2 (germline): MNHNY, SVGAGI (reference sequence). With V trimmed by 4 bases and J by 9 bases, 8 bases remained unmatched.

This chain uses TRBV28 with TRBJ1-2; D may be TRBD1 (5 bases). Per the germline V gene, CDR1 is MDHEN and CDR2 is SYDVKM. CDR3 size: 13 residues. V lost 5 bases to trimming and J lost 4 bases, with 11 bases between them. This chain's CDR3 is CASSPGVGYGYTF. The CDR3 DNA sequence: TGTGCCAGCAGTCCGGGGGTGGGCTATGGCTACACCTTC.